This T cell receptor beta chain was identified in a study of shared clonotypes between healthy human individuals. The wider study: Every donor yielded three CD4 naive, three CD4 memory, two CD8 naive and one CD8 memory plate. Broader study findings: Sorted-subset sequencing was shown by rarefaction to be incomplete despite large depth. A handful of donors shared approximately 5% of their naive CD4 clonotypes. Non-shared clonotypes had lower generation probabilities than clonotypes shared by all four sorted-subset donors.

With regard to this clone: Its antigen is unidentified.

Trimming at V came to 3 bases and at J to 0 bases, leaving 3 bases not matched to a gene. In germline, CDR1 is SGHDT, CDR2 YYEEEE. There are 15 residues in the CDR3. Here immunoSEQ multiplex PCR was the method, and the copy in TCRdb shows in-frame clones only, minus some. The sample has about 2.1 million clones; just under 95% are singletons. Naive CD8 cells comprised CD45RO-negative, CCR7-positively selected cells, excluding terminally differentiated effector memory CD45RA+ cells. The genes are TRBV5-6 and TRBJ2-3; TRBD2 matches 8 bases. The sequence was collected from a young man in good health. Some clones in this sample may be carry-over from other donors' samples. The sample taken for sequencing was naive CD8+ T cells from PBMCs. The CDR3 nucleotides read TGTGCCAGCAGCTGGACTAGCAGGAGCACAGATACGCAGTATTTT. Its translation is CASSWTSRSTDTQYF.